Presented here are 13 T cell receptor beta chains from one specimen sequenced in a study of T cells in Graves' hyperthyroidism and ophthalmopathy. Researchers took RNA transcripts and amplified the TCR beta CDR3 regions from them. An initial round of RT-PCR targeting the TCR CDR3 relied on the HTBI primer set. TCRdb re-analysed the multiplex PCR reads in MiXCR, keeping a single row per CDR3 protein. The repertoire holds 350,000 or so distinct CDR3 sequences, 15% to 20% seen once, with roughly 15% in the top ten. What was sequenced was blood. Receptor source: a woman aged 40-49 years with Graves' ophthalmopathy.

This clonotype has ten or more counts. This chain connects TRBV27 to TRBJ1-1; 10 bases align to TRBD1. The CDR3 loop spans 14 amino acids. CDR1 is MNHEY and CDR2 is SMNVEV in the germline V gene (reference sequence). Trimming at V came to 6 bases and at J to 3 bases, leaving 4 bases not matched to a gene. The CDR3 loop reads CASRGQGPYTEAFF. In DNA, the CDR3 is TGTGCCAGCAGGGGACAGGGGCCCTACACTGAAGCTTTCTTT.

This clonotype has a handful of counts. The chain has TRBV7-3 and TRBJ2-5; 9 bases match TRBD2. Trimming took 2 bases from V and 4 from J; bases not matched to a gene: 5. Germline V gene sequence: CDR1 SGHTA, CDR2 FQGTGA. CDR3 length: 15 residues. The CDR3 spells CASSLAGGPLETQYF. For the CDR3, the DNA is TGTGCCAGCAGCTTAGCGGGAGGGCCTTTAGAGACCCAGTACTTC. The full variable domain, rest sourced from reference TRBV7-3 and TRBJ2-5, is GAGVSQTPSNKVTEKGKYVELRCDPISGHTALYWYRQSLGQGPEFLIYFQGTGAADDSGLPNDRFFAVRPEGSVSTLKIQRTERGDSAVYLCASSLAGGPLETQYFGPGTRLLVL.

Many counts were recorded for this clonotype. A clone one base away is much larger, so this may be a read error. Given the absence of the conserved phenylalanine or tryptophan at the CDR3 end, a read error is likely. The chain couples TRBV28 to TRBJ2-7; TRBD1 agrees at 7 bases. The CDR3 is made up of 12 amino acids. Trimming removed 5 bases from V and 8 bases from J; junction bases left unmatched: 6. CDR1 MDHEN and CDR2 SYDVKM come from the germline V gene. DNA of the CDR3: TGTGCCAGCAGTCCACCCAGGGGGAAGCAGTACCTC. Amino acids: CASSPPRGKQYL.

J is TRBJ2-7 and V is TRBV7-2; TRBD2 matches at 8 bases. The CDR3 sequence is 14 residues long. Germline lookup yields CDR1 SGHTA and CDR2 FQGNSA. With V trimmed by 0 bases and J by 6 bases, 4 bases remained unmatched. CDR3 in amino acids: CASSLARTSSEQYF. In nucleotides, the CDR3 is TGTGCCAGCAGCTTAGCCCGGACTAGCAGCGAGCAGTACTTC.

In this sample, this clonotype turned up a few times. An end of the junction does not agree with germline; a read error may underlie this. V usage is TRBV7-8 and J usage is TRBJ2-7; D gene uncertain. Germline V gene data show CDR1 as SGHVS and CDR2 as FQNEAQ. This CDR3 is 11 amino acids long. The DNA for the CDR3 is TGTGCCAGCAGCCTTGGATCCCCAGTTCACTTC. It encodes CASSLGSPVHF.

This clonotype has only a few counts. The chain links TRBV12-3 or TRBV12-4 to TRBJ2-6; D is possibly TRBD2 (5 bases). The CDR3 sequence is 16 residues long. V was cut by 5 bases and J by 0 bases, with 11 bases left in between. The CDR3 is CASSPGIHSGANVLTF. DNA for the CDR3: TGTGCCAGCAGTCCCGGGATCCACTCTGGGGCCAACGTCCTGACTTTC.

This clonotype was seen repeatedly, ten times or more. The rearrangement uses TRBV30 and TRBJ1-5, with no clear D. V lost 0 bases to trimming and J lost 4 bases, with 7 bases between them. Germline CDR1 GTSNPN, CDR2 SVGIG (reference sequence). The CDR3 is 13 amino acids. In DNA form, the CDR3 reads TGTGCCTGGAGTGTAACGGAGAATCAGCCCCAGCATTTT. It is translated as CAWSVTENQPQHF.

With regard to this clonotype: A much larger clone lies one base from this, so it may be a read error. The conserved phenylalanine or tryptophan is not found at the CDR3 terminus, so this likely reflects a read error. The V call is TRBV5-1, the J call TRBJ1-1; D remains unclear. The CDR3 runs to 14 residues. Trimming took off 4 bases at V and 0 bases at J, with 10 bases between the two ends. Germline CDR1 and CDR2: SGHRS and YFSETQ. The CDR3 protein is CASSRTEMNTEAFL. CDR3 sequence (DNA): TGCGCCAGCAGCCGGACGGAGATGAACACTGAAGCTTTCCTT.

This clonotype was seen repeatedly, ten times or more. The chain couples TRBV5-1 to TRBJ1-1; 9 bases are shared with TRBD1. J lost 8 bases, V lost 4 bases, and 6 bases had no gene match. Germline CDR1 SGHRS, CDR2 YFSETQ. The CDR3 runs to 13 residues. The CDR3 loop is CASSTGTGREAFF. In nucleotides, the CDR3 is TGCGCCAGCAGCACGGGGACAGGGCGAGAAGCTTTCTTT.

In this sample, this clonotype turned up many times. The CDR3 bases are TGTGCCAGCGACACTACCAATCAGCCCCAGCATTTT. It translates to CASDTTNQPQHF. The chain employs TRBV2 and TRBJ1-5; the D is unclear. Trimming shortened V by 8 bases and J by 3 bases, and 8 bases separated the two germline ends. There are 12 residues in the CDR3. Per the germline V gene, CDR1 is SNHLY and CDR2 is FYNNEI.

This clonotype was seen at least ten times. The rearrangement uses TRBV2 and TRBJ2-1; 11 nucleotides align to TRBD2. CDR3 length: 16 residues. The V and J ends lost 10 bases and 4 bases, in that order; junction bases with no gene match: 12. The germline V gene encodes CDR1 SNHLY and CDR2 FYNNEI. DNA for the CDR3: TGTGCCATCGCGATGCTCGGGACTAGCGGATACAATGAGCAGTTCTTC. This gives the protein CAIAMLGTSGYNEQFF.

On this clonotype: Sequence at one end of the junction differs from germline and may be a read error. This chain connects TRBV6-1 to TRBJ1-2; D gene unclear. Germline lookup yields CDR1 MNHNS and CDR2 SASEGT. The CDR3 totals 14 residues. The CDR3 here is CASTEVRFRYGYIF. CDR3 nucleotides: TGTGCCAGCACAGAGGTCCGCTTTCGATATGGCTACATCTTC.

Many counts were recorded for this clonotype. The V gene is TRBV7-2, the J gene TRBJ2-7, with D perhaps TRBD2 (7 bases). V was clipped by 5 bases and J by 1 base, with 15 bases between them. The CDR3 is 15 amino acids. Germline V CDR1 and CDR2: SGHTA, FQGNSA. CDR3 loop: CASSGGAGESYEQYF. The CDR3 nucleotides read TGTGCCAGCAGCGGGGGCGCGGGAGAATCCTACGAGCAGTACTTC.